Listed here are 14 T cell receptor beta chains from one sample, sequenced in a study of CD8 T cells in ankylosing spondylitis. For these TCRs, the target antigens are not known. Whole-study findings and limits: One TCR beta motif, made up of under ten highly homologous variants, appeared characteristic of ankylosing spondylitis blood.

TCRdb re-analysed the 5' RACE reads in MiXCR, keeping a single row per CDR3 protein. The table includes some 800,000 distinct CDR3 sequences, approximately 12% detected once. Material for sequencing was blood, either unsorted or a sorted T cell fraction (not recorded which). All receptors derive from a male donor with ankylosing spondylitis.

This chain's CDR3 is CASSLGQRGYEQYF. In DNA, the CDR3 is TGTGCCAGCAGCTTGGGGCAGAGAGGCTACGAGCAGTACTTC. The V gene is TRBV5-6, the J gene TRBJ2-7; D uncertain. The V gene lost 0 bases and the J gene lost 3 bases, with 10 bases spanning the gap. Germline V lookup: CDR1 SGHDT, CDR2 YYEEEE. This CDR3 is built from 14 residues. Based on the CDR3 plus reference TRBV5-6 and TRBJ2-7, the full variable domain is DAGVTQSPTHLIKTRGQQVTLRCSPKSGHDTVSWYQQALGQGPQFIFQYYEEEERQRGNFPDRFSGHQFPNYSSELNVNALLLGDSALYLCASSLGQRGYEQYFGPGTRLTVT.

The chain combines TRBV6-1 with TRBJ2-7, with D hard to call. The CDR3 sequence is 15 residues long. Germline loops: CDR1 MNHNS, CDR2 SASEGT. The germline V and J ends were trimmed by 3 bases and 0 bases, with 12 bases remaining between them. The CDR3 bases are TGTGCCAGCAGTGACCACCTAGTCTTCTCCTACGAGCAGTACTTC. This translates into CASSDHLVFSYEQYF.

The chain joins TRBV30 to TRBJ2-1; no firm D call. V gave up 2 bases and J gave up 4 bases, with 12 bases separating them. The CDR3 loop spans 14 amino acids. From germline, CDR1 is GTSNPN and CDR2 SVGIG (reference sequence). The DNA of the CDR3 is TGTGCCTGGAGTCGGAGCCAGATATACAATGAGCAGTTCTTC. Its protein is CAWSRSQIYNEQFF. The full variable domain, with the rest looked up from reference TRBV30 and TRBJ2-1, is SQTIHQWPATLVQPVGSPLSLECTVEGTSNPNLYWYRQAAGRGLQLLFYSVGIGQISSEVPQNLSASRPQDRQFILSSKKLLLSDSGFYLCAWSRSQIYNEQFFGPGTRLTVL.

This chain connects TRBV7-2 to TRBJ2-7, with 9 bases aligning to TRBD1. Germline-derived CDR1 and CDR2 are SGHTA and FQGNSA. V lost 5 bases, J lost 6 bases, and 11 bases stayed unmatched. The CDR3 length is 15 residues. The CDR3 loop reads CASSLTGTGTSEQYF. The CDR3 bases are TGTGCCAGCAGCCTAACCGGGACAGGGACGTCCGAGCAGTACTTC.

Written as DNA, the CDR3 is TGCAGTGCTAGAAAGGTGGGGGGAGGGCTCTACAATGAGCAGTTCTTC. Translating it yields CSARKVGGGLYNEQFF. The V and J genes are TRBV20-1 and TRBJ2-1, with 7 nucleotides matching TRBD2. V lost 2 bases and J lost 3; bases outside the gene matches: 10. Germline CDR1 reads DFQATT; CDR2 reads SNEGSKA (reference sequence). The CDR3 runs to 16 residues.

This clonotype was detected once. This chain connects TRBV6-6 to TRBJ2-3, with TRBD2 matching 8 bases. J lost 6 bases, V lost 4 bases, and 3 bases had no gene match. The CDR3 extends over 13 amino acids. Germline loops: CDR1 MNHNY, CDR2 SVGAGI (reference sequence). The CDR3 nucleotides read TGTGCCAGCAGTTTGCGGGGGGTGGATACGCAGTATTTT. Translation: CASSLRGVDTQYF.

The sample holds a few counts of this clonotype. V usage is TRBV7-2 and J usage is TRBJ2-2; D uncertain. Trimming removed 1 base at V and 9 bases at J, with 9 bases between. The CDR3 length is 13 residues. Germline values: CDR1 SGHTA, CDR2 FQGNSA. The CDR3 sequence is CASSLEEMRELFF. The CDR3 DNA reads TGTGCCAGCAGCTTAGAAGAAATGAGGGAGCTGTTTTTT.

This clonotype was seen a few times. The V call is TRBV5-5, the J call TRBJ2-2; weak D call: TRBD1 (7 bases). V was cut by 4 bases and J by 5 bases, with 9 bases left in between. From germline, CDR1 is SGHKS and CDR2 YYEKEE (reference sequence). There are 13 residues in the CDR3. The CDR3 DNA follows: TGTGCCAGCAGCGCAGGGGGGACCGGGGAGCTGTTTTTT. It yields the protein CASSAGGTGELFF.

This clonotype occurred a few times. J is TRBJ2-7 and V is TRBV10-3, with 12 nucleotides matching TRBD2. V gave up 4 bases and J gave up 5 bases; unmatched junction bases: 3. Germline CDR1 ENHRY, CDR2 SYGVKD. This CDR3 region has 14 residues. CDR3 coding DNA: TGTGCCATCAGTGCGGGACTAGCGGGTAACGAGCAGTACTTC. It specifies CAISAGLAGNEQYF.

The rearrangement joins TRBV7-2 to TRBJ1-4; 8 bases align to TRBD1. The CDR3 runs to 14 residues. Per the germline V gene, CDR1 is SGHTA and CDR2 is FQGNSA. J lost 8 bases, V lost 4 bases, and 6 bases had no gene match. As DNA, the CDR3 is TGTGCCAGCAGCTCCCGGACAGGGTGGGAAAAACTGTTTTTT. This translates into CASSSRTGWEKLFF.

This clonotype was seen many times. This sequence joins TRBV7-9 and TRBJ2-4; D may match TRBD1 or TRBD2 (5 bases each). The germline V gene has CDR1 SEHNR and CDR2 FQNEAQ (reference sequence). This CDR3 region has 16 residues. Trimming stripped 3 bases from V and 4 bases from J, with 16 bases between. CDR3 DNA sequence: TGTGCCAGCAGCTTGCCCGGGACGGGGAAAAAAAACATTCAGTACTTC. Translation: CASSLPGTGKKNIQYF.

This clonotype was recorded at least ten times. The chain has TRBV20-1 and TRBJ2-3; D not resolved. Germline CDR1 is DFQATT and CDR2 is SNEGSKA (reference sequence). There are 13 residues in the CDR3. Trimming removed 3 bases from V and 0 bases from J, with 7 bases in between. The CDR3 sequence: CSARVSSTDTQYF. The CDR3 nucleotides are TGCAGTGCTAGGGTTAGTAGCACAGATACGCAGTATTTT.

Only a few counts were recorded for this clonotype. The chain carries TRBV20-1 and TRBJ2-7; 8 bases are shared with TRBD1. This CDR3 has 13 amino acids. Germline V gene sequence: CDR1 DFQATT, CDR2 SNEGSKA (reference sequence). Germline trimming cut 4 bases from V and 6 bases from J; bases unmatched to any gene: 8. The CDR3 nucleotides are TGCAGTGCTAAGGGACAGGTAACAGGCGAGCAGTACTTC. This sequence encodes CSAKGQVTGEQYF.

This clonotype was recorded a few times. This chain joins TRBV20-1 and TRBJ2-2; D remains ambiguous. Trimming cost V 5 bases and J 2 bases, with 12 bases left between them. CDR3 length equals 14 residues. Germline assignment: CDR1 DFQATT and CDR2 SNEGSKA (reference sequence). The CDR3 sequence is CSALGPRNTGELFF. CDR3 DNA: TGCAGTGCTTTAGGTCCGAGAAACACCGGGGAGCTGTTTTTT.